The T cell receptor beta chain described here comes from a study of cytomegalovirus exposure and HLA in healthy donors. In the PCR, 60 Vbeta and 13 Jbeta primers were used. Here immunoSEQ multiplex PCR was the method, and the copy in TCRdb shows in-frame clones only, minus some. The table records about 110,000 clones, approximately 74% of them present only once. Broader study findings: Reported results showed that the classifier diagnosed cytomegalovirus status with high specificity and sensitivity.

About this clone itself: Its antigen is undetermined.

This receptor was identified in a middle-aged woman in good health and CMV-seropositive. The sequenced sample consisted of PBMCs.

Written as DNA, the CDR3 is TGTGCCAGCAGCTTAGCGAGTTATATAGGAGGGAGCGGAAACACCATATATTTT. It encodes CASSLASYIGGSGNTIYF. This rearrangement joins TRBV7-9 to TRBJ1-3; D is unclear. V lost 0 bases to trimming and J lost 4 bases, with 19 bases between them. The CDR3 extends over 18 amino acids. Germline V gene sequence: CDR1 SEHNR, CDR2 FQNEAQ (reference sequence).